The 29 T cell receptor beta chains listed next were all sequenced from one sample in a study of cytomegalovirus exposure and HLA in healthy donors. The PCR ran on 60 Vbeta and 13 Jbeta primers. Data came from immunoSEQ multiplex PCR; TCRdb stores just in-frame clones and leaves some out. The sample gives more than 150,000 clones, about 90% of which show up once; over 0.2% is in the top ten. The sequenced material came from PBMCs. Receptor source: a girl less than two years old in good health and CMV-seronegative.

Points on this clone: A read error may produce the germline difference seen at one junction end. The rearrangement uses TRBV6-6 and TRBJ1-1, with TRBD1 matching 7 bases. The CDR3 has 11 residues. The germline V gene has CDR1 MNHNY and CDR2 SVGAGI (reference sequence). The CDR3 DNA follows: TGTACCAGCAGCCCACAGGGGGAAGCTTTCTTT. This encodes CTSSPQGEAFF.

The chain employs TRBV21-1 and TRBJ2-2; TRBD2, the table's D call, lacks a check against the DNA. TRBV21-1 is a pseudogene segment. The CDR3 has 18 amino acids. This CDR3 is CASSKVWALRGNTGELFF. CDR3 bases: TGTGCCAGCAGCAAAGTTTGGGCGCTCCGGGGGAACACCGGGGAGCTGTTTTTT.

The V gene is TRBV5-6, the J gene TRBJ2-1, with D possibly being TRBD2 (6 bases). Germline loops: CDR1 SGHDT, CDR2 YYEEEE. The CDR3 has 15 residues. With 0 bases removed from V and 1 base from J, the gap between germline ends came to 8 bases. CDR3 region: CASSLVGGSYNEQFF. The CDR3 coding sequence is TGTGCCAGCAGCTTGGTCGGGGGTTCCTACAATGAGCAGTTCTTC.

This chain uses TRBV5-6 with TRBJ1-2; tentative D call: TRBD1 (6 bases). The CDR3 sequence is 13 residues long. Germline values: CDR1 SGHDT, CDR2 YYEEEE. Trimming stripped 1 base from V and 6 bases from J, with 10 bases between. In DNA, the CDR3 is TGTGCCAGCAGCTTGATGGCAGGGGATGGCTACACCTTC. Amino acids: CASSLMAGDGYTF.

This chain links TRBV9 with TRBJ2-1, with TRBD2 matching over 7 bases. V was clipped by 0 bases and J by 4 bases; unmatched bases: 7. This CDR3 comprises 16 residues. CDR1 SGDLS and CDR2 YYNGEE come from the germline V gene. The CDR3 spells CASSVGGGPPYNEQFF. The CDR3 DNA is TGTGCCAGCAGCGTAGGGGGGGGACCCCCGTACAATGAGCAGTTCTTC.

The chain uses TRBV11-2 and TRBJ1-2; no reliable D call. The CDR3 has 14 amino acids. CDR1 and CDR2 from the germline V gene are SGHAT and FQNNGV. V was clipped by 5 bases and J by 0 bases, with 10 bases between them. DNA for the CDR3: TGTGCCAGCAGCCAGGATCGATCTAACTATGGCTACACCTTC. This gives the protein CASSQDRSNYGYTF.

V and J are TRBV30 and TRBJ2-3; D unresolved. The V gene's germline CDR1 is GTSNPN and CDR2 SVGIG (reference sequence). The CDR3 runs to 13 residues. With 4 bases removed from V and 2 bases from J, the gap between germline ends came to 10 bases. CDR3 protein: CAWMQENTDTQYF. The DNA of the CDR3 is TGTGCCTGGATGCAAGAGAACACAGATACGCAGTATTTT.

CDR3 protein: CASSGGSSYNSPLHF. As DNA, the CDR3 is TGTGCCAGCAGTGGAGGAAGCTCCTATAATTCACCCCTCCACTTT. The V gene is TRBV6-1, the J gene TRBJ1-6; no definite D call. Between the trimmed V and J ends, which lost 4 bases and 0 bases, there was a span of 7 bases. This CDR3 contains 15 residues. The germline gives CDR1 MNHNS, CDR2 SASEGT.

The chain uses TRBV5-1 and TRBJ1-2; D ambiguous. CDR3 length equals 12 residues. CDR1 and CDR2 (germline): SGHRS, YFSETQ. V was cut by 1 base and J by 1 base, with 2 bases left in between. CDR3 coding DNA: TGCGCCAGCAGCTTGCATAACTATGGCTACACCTTC. Translating gives CASSLHNYGYTF.

This chain links TRBV7-8 with TRBJ2-7; no reliable D call. Germline CDR1 and CDR2: SGHVS and FQNEAQ. The CDR3 sequence is 13 residues long. With 9 bases removed from V and 4 bases from J, the gap between germline ends came to 16 bases. The CDR3 region is CASVSKPPYEQYF. DNA for the CDR3: TGTGCCAGTGTGTCGAAGCCCCCGTACGAGCAGTACTTC.

The chain combines TRBV5-4 with TRBJ2-7, with 12 bases lining up with TRBD1. The CDR3 runs to 16 residues. CDR1 and CDR2 (germline): SGHNT, YYREEE (reference sequence). The V segment lost 4 bases and the J segment 0 bases; nucleotides outside the gene matches: 5. The CDR3 sequence: CASSRDRGLSSYEQYF. The CDR3 DNA is TGTGCCAGCAGCCGGGACAGGGGGCTAAGCTCCTACGAGCAGTACTTC.

The gene calls are TRBV4-3 and TRBJ2-7, with 8 bases that match TRBD2. V lost 8 bases to trimming and J lost 2 bases; unmatched junction nucleotides: 11. The CDR3 length is 15 residues. CDR1 is LGHNA and CDR2 is YSLEER in the germline V gene. CDR3 nucleotides: TGCGCCAGCGGCCCCCGAGCGGGAGTCACCTACGAGCAGTACTTC. Translating gives CASGPRAGVTYEQYF.

The chain links TRBV7-9 to TRBJ2-1; D may be TRBD1 (6 bases). CDR3 size: 12 residues. Germline V gives CDR1 SEHNR, CDR2 FQNEAQ (reference sequence). With 7 bases removed from V and 5 bases from J, the gap between germline ends came to 9 bases. The CDR3 region is CASKGGNNEQFF. The CDR3 DNA reads TGTGCCAGCAAAGGGGGAAACAATGAGCAGTTCTTC.

J is TRBJ2-7 and V is TRBV6-5, with 9 bases that match TRBD2. V lost 0 bases and J lost 3; bases outside the gene matches: 3. This CDR3 region has 15 residues. The V gene's germline CDR1 is MNHEY and CDR2 SVGAGI. CDR3 bases: TGTGCCAGCAGTTACTCGAGTAGCGGGGGCTACGAGCAGTACTTC. Encoded protein: CASSYSSSGGYEQYF.

The chain is built from TRBV27 and TRBJ2-3, with TRBD1 matching 9 bases. The length of the CDR3 is 19 residues. Germline V CDR1 and CDR2: MNHEY, SMNVEV (reference sequence). Trimming cost V 0 bases and J 4 bases; bases outside gene matches: 14. The CDR3 loop is CASSLSVGDWTGVADTQYF. CDR3 sequence (DNA): TGTGCCAGCAGTTTATCCGTGGGGGATTGGACAGGGGTCGCAGATACGCAGTATTTT.

The chain combines TRBV7-3 with TRBJ1-2, with 12 nucleotides matching TRBD1. Germline lookup yields CDR1 SGHTA and CDR2 FQGTGA. With V trimmed by 2 bases and J by 7 bases, 8 bases remained unmatched. This CDR3 contains 16 residues. In DNA, the CDR3 is TGTGCCAGCAGCTTAGGCCCGGGACAGGGGGCGGGTGGCTACACCTTC. Translating gives CASSLGPGQGAGGYTF. Based on the CDR3 plus reference TRBV7-3 and TRBJ1-2, the full variable domain is GAGVSQTPSNKVTEKGKYVELRCDPISGHTALYWYRQSLGQGPEFLIYFQGTGAADDSGLPNDRFFAVRPEGSVSTLKIQRTERGDSAVYLCASSLGPGQGAGGYTFGSGTRLTVV.

Here the CDR3 DNA reads TGCGCCAGCAGCCAAGCTTTGTCGAGACTCTCTGGAAACACCATATATTTT. It is translated as CASSQALSRLSGNTIYF. V usage is TRBV4-3 and J usage is TRBJ1-3, with D unclear. CDR3 length equals 17 residues. V was pared by 1 base and J by 0 bases, with 13 bases between. The germline V gene has CDR1 LGHNA and CDR2 YSLEER.

This chain uses TRBV5-1 with TRBJ2-7; TRBD2 might be the D (5 bases). The germline V gene has CDR1 SGHRS and CDR2 YFSETQ. The germline V and J ends were trimmed by 1 base and 1 base, with 9 bases remaining between them. This CDR3 region has 14 residues. CDR3 coding DNA: TGCGCCAGCAGCTTGATCAGCGGATCCTACGAGCAGTACTTC. Translating gives CASSLISGSYEQYF.

J is TRBJ1-1 and V is TRBV21-1; no check of the table's D call, TRBD1, against the DNA was made. TRBV21-1 is labeled a pseudogene. The CDR3 totals 14 residues. The CDR3 DNA reads as TGTGCCAGCAGGAGGGACAAACGGAACACTGAAGCTTTCTTT. The encoded protein is CASRRDKRNTEAFF.

In regard to this clone: Its ends do not fully match the called genes, so a read error is possible. The chain carries TRBV7-9 and TRBJ2-1, with TRBD2 identical over 13 bases. The CDR3 totals 14 residues. The germline CDR1 and CDR2 sequences are SEHNR and FQNEAQ (reference sequence). CDR3 residues: CSSSVTSGGAGPFF. The CDR3 nucleotides read TGTTCCAGCAGCGTCACTAGCGGGGGGGCTGGTCCGTTCTTC.

The chain couples TRBV11-1 to TRBJ2-2, with D possibly TRBD2 on 7 matching bases. CDR1 and CDR2 (germline): SGHAT, FQDESV (reference sequence). The CDR3 is 17 amino acids. V dropped 2 bases and J dropped 2 bases, with 15 bases sitting between them. In nucleotides, the CDR3 is TGTGCCAGCAGCTTACGAGGCGGGGGCTACAACACCGGGGAGCTGTTTTTT. It encodes CASSLRGGGYNTGELFF. Looking up the rest from reference TRBV11-1 and TRBJ2-2 gives the full variable domain: EAEVAQSPRYKITEKSQAVAFWCDPISGHATLYWYRQILGQGPELLVQFQDESVVDDSQLPKDRFSAERLKGVDSTLKIQPAELGDSAMYLCASSLRGGGYNTGELFFGEGSRLTVL.

This chain connects TRBV6-5 to TRBJ1-4; TRBD1 matches 11 bases. Germline assignment: CDR1 MNHEY and CDR2 SVGAGI. This CDR3 is 14 amino acids long. V was pared by 4 bases and J by 8 bases, with 3 bases of the junction left unmatched. CDR3 region: CASSFRTGGEKLFF. The CDR3 DNA sequence: TGTGCCAGCAGTTTCAGGACAGGGGGCGAAAAACTGTTTTTT.

Worth noting for this clone: This sample also contains other DNA sequences that code for the same CDR3. The rearrangement uses TRBV5-1 and TRBJ2-7, with D possibly TRBD1 on 5 matching bases. The CDR3 covers 14 residues. The V gene lost 0 bases and the J gene lost 0 bases, with 7 bases spanning the gap. Germline V gene sequence: CDR1 SGHRS, CDR2 YFSETQ. The CDR3 DNA reads as TGCGCCAGCAGCTTGGGGGGCAGCTCCTACGAGCAGTACTTC. Translating it yields CASSLGGSSYEQYF.

Only one count was recorded for this clone. The rearrangement joins TRBV13 to TRBJ2-1, with 7 nucleotides matching TRBD2. From germline, CDR1 is PRHDT and CDR2 FYEKMQ (reference sequence). The V segment lost 1 base and the J segment 3 bases; nucleotides outside the gene matches: 6. This CDR3 has 16 amino acids. The chain's CDR3 is CASSLERLAGYNEQFF. The CDR3 coding sequence is TGTGCCAGCAGCTTAGAGAGGTTAGCGGGCTACAATGAGCAGTTCTTC.

The chain combines TRBV30 with TRBJ1-1, with D uncertain. The CDR3 extends over 16 amino acids. V lost 0 bases to trimming and J lost 0 bases, with 14 bases between them. Per the germline V gene, CDR1 is GTSNPN and CDR2 is SVGIG (reference sequence). The DNA for the CDR3 is TGTGCCTGGAGTGTAGAGGAAGTGCGGATGAACACTGAAGCTTTCTTT. The encoded protein is CAWSVEEVRMNTEAFF.

The rearrangement joins TRBV19 to TRBJ1-6, with 7 bases matching TRBD1. With V trimmed by 3 bases and J by 9 bases, 8 bases remained unmatched. Germline CDR1 and CDR2: LNHDA and SQIVND (reference sequence). The CDR3 consists of 15 residues. The CDR3 DNA follows: TGTGCCAGTAGTATCCCACAGGGGCAGAGTTCACCCCTCCACTTT. This codes for CASSIPQGQSSPLHF.

V gene TRBV7-6 combines with J gene TRBJ2-7; 8 nucleotides agree with TRBD2. Germline V CDR1 and CDR2: SGHVS, FNYEAQ. CDR3 length: 16 amino acids. Trimming removed 1 base from V and 3 bases from J; junction bases left unmatched: 8. DNA of the CDR3: TGTGCCAGCAGCTTAGGACCGGGACTAGACCTCTACGAGCAGTACTTC. This translates into CASSLGPGLDLYEQYF.

The chain is built from TRBV5-4 and TRBJ2-1; TRBD2 is a possible D gene (6 bases). CDR3 length: 14 residues. CDR1 is SGHNT, CDR2 YYREEE, per germline (reference sequence). V shed 0 bases and J shed 6 bases, with 10 bases lying between them. As DNA, the CDR3 is TGTGCCAGCAGCTTGGAGGGACTTCCCAATGAGCAGTTCTTC. This sequence encodes CASSLEGLPNEQFF.

The chain recombines TRBV6-5 with TRBJ2-3; no definite D call. Trimming left V 0 bases short and J 2 bases short, with 6 bases between. The CDR3 is 14 amino acids. Germline loops: CDR1 MNHEY, CDR2 SVGAGI. The CDR3 DNA sequence: TGTGCCAGCAGTTACTCCAAAAACACAGATACGCAGTATTTT. Protein: CASSYSKNTDTQYF.